These 9 T cell receptor beta chains share one sample of origin, sequenced in a study of vaccination and CD4 T cells after COVID-19 (dated by TCRdb to between 2021 and 2023). Library preparation employed PCR. Sequenced on an Illumina iSeq 100. The public reads were run again by TCRdb, first through fastp at Q25 and then through MiXCR, and only productive beta chains were kept. Each entry is one CDR3 protein sequence, shown with its most common DNA and genes. The table for this sample lists 12,000 to 15,000 distinct CDR3 sequences; roughly 71% of them were counted only once. The top ten hold about 1% of the sample. The sample here was CD4+ T cells from blood, taken after SARS-CoV-2 vaccination. These receptors originate from a human donor who had recovered from COVID-19.

J is TRBJ2-5 and V is TRBV20-1; D unresolved. The length of the CDR3 is 15 residues. Trimming cost V 0 bases and J 0 bases, with 11 bases left between them. Germline V gene lookup returns CDR1 DFQATT and CDR2 SNEGSKA (reference sequence). CDR3 residues: CSARDYGSNQETQYF. The CDR3 nucleotides read TGCAGTGCTAGAGATTACGGGTCCAACCAAGAGACCCAGTACTTC.

The CDR3 loop reads CASSRNFGGHQRETQYF. CDR3 in DNA: TGTGCCAGCAGTAGGAATTTCGGGGGACATCAAAGGGAGACCCAGTACTTC. This chain uses TRBV6-1 with TRBJ2-5; the D call may be TRBD1 or TRBD2 (6 bases each). Trimming pared 5 bases from V and 5 bases from J, leaving 24 bases between. Germline V gene lookup returns CDR1 MNHNS and CDR2 SASEGT. This CDR3 spans 17 amino acids.

This clonotype was seen a few times. The J gene is TRBJ1-2, the V gene TRBV12-3 or TRBV12-4; D ambiguous. Trimming shortened V by 3 bases and J by 4 bases, and 6 bases separated the two germline ends. The CDR3 runs 12 residues. CDR3 coding DNA: TGTGCCAGCAGTTTTAGCTCCTATGGCTACACCTTC. This translates into CASSFSSYGYTF.

The chain couples TRBV5-4 to TRBJ2-3; D might be TRBD2 (6 bases). Between the trimmed V and J ends, which lost 2 bases and 2 bases, there was a span of 12 bases. The CDR3 has 15 amino acids. Per the germline V gene, CDR1 is SGHNT and CDR2 is YYREEE (reference sequence). In DNA form, the CDR3 reads TGTGCCAGCAGCTTCCATGCGGGGAACACAGATACGCAGTATTTT. The encoded protein is CASSFHAGNTDTQYF.

V is TRBV4-3 and J is TRBJ2-3; 10 bases map to TRBD2. CDR1 is LGHNA and CDR2 is YSLEER in the germline V gene. The CDR3 covers 16 residues. V shed 4 bases and J 1 base; nucleotides not matched to a gene: 5. CDR3 sequence: CASSPIAGGGTDTQYF. The CDR3 DNA reads TGCGCCAGCAGCCCTATAGCGGGAGGCGGCACAGATACGCAGTATTTT.

The chain is built from TRBV20-1 and TRBJ1-1; D not certain. V dropped 3 bases and J dropped 0 bases, with 11 bases sitting between them. Germline values: CDR1 DFQATT, CDR2 SNEGSKA (reference sequence). This CDR3 has 14 amino acids. Written as DNA, the CDR3 is TGCAGTGCTAGCCAGACCCGCTTGAACACTGAAGCTTTCTTT. It codes for CSASQTRLNTEAFF.

This sequence joins TRBV18 and TRBJ1-1; D unclear. Trimming removed 4 bases at V and 6 bases at J, with 18 bases between. This CDR3 has 15 amino acids. Germline V gene lookup returns CDR1 KGHSH and CDR2 LQKENI. The CDR3 sequence is CASSRDAGGSSEAFF. In DNA form, the CDR3 reads TGTGCCAGCTCACGGGATGCGGGTGGGAGTTCTGAAGCTTTCTTT.

The chain has TRBV20-1 and TRBJ2-5, with D uncertain. This CDR3 is built from 12 residues. V shed 5 bases and J shed 1 base, with 8 bases lying between them. The germline gives CDR1 DFQATT, CDR2 SNEGSKA (reference sequence). In DNA, the CDR3 is TGCAGTGCTGAGGTAGTCCAAGAGACCCAGTACTTC. Its translation: CSAEVVQETQYF.

V gene TRBV20-1 combines with J gene TRBJ1-5, with D tentatively TRBD1 (5 bases). V was pared by 3 bases and J by 9 bases, with 12 bases between. CDR1 is DFQATT, CDR2 SNEGSKA, per germline (reference sequence). The CDR3 loop spans 12 amino acids. The CDR3 loop is CSASSGFGPQHF. As DNA, the CDR3 is TGCAGTGCTAGTTCAGGGTTCGGGCCCCAGCATTTT.